This record looks at one TCR beta chain sequence and its context. Antigen unknown. Each diagnosis drew on symptoms, thyroxine, TRAb, thyroid ultrasound and orbital computed tomography findings. The authors obtained PBMCs from around 11 ml of fresh peripheral blood. The data stem from a study of T cells in Graves' hyperthyroidism and ophthalmopathy. CDR1 and CDR2 from the germline V gene are MGHRA and YSYEKL. The CDR3 runs to 14 residues. Trimming pared 1 base from V and 2 bases from J, leaving 7 bases between. General observations from the study: Most thyroid-expanded clonotypes above 0.001 were also found in blood. A median around 6.8 months before onset, the model predicted ophthalmopathy.

Amplification targeted TCR beta CDR3 regions from RNA transcripts. The primer set for the first-round RT-PCR of the TCR CDR3 was HTBI. Via MiXCR, TCRdb re-called the multiplex PCR reads, giving one row per CDR3 protein. Here the sample spans more than 450,000 distinct CDR3 sequences, 15% to 20% being singletons. The sequence was collected from a man aged 35-49 years with Graves' ophthalmopathy. The gene calls are TRBV4-1 and TRBJ2-3; D uncertain. The sample taken for sequencing was blood. The CDR3 reads CASSQALLTDTQYF. The DNA of the CDR3 is TGCGCCAGCAGCCAAGCACTCCTCACAGATACGCAGTATTTT.